This T cell receptor beta chain is from a study of identical twins (dated by TCRdb to about 2016). Background on the whole study: The study deep-sequenced TCR alpha and beta repertoires from monozygotic twins, unrelated adults of various ages and cord blood to test whether fetal clonotypes persist. To rule out contamination, replicate twin experiments were performed at different times with different library preparation protocols. Overall study results and their limits: Abundant cord blood beta clonotypes had fewer insertions, young adult naive repertoires showed a similar but weaker trend, and memory repertoires showed no such trend. Because the same donors could not be followed over many years, the conclusions relied on cross-sectional statistical analysis. Invariant T cells such as MAIT and iNKT could partly confound zero-insertion analyses, though diverse VJ usage argued against this for most clonotypes. Recombination models systematically underestimated out-of-frame TCR alpha sharing in monozygotic twins but agreed with sharing between unrelated individuals. Compared with coincidental sharing between unrelated individuals, an excess of low generation-probability sequences was observed among out-of-frame TCR alpha sequences shared between twins. A weaker excess of twin sharing was found in beta out-of-frame sequences because the signal-to-noise ratio was lowered by fewer shared sequences.

The library was prepared using 5' RACE. The data were produced on an Illumina HiSeq 2000. Template switching added a universal primer binding site, and the final cDNA carried a unique molecular identifier that allowed TCR cDNA molecules to be counted accurately. Specific primers in the conserved constant-segment region were used to synthesize first-strand cDNA for the TCR alpha and beta chains. To control for contamination, every cDNA library was double barcoded, receiving both a SMART-Mk sample barcode and Illumina barcodes. Two successive PCR steps introduced TruSeq adapter sequences along with Illumina sample barcodes. The TCR alpha and beta cDNA libraries were sequenced on the Illumina HiSeq platform using custom primers. Per the authors' processing: Unique molecular identifiers were extracted from raw reads with MiGEC, and CDR3 positions were determined with MiXCR. For each individual, recombination models were inferred using an EM algorithm with the repgenHMM and IGoR tools. The tcR package in R was used for shared clonotype analysis, with sharing normalized by the product of cloneset sizes. To study raw recombination free of thymic and clonal selection effects, out-of-frame nonproductive sequences were analyzed. TCRdb's own reprocessing of the public reads used fastp at Q25 and MiXCR and kept productive beta chains. CDR3 protein duplicates are merged, each entry listing the most common genes and DNA. The V and J calls and clone size are TCRdb's, not the authors'. This sample comprises hundreds of thousands of distinct CDR3 sequences, roughly 7.5% of them detected only once. Under 6.5% of the sample lies in the top ten.

From the cysteine through the phenylalanine, the CDR3 covers 12 amino acids. The DNA shown is the 36-base CDR3, in frame from base 1. Trimming accounts for 8 bases at V and 4 bases at J, while the number of junction bases matched to no gene is 2. The CDR1 and CDR2 encoded by the germline V gene (reference sequence) are SEHNR and FQNEAQ. This clonotype was seen a few times. No antigen is known for it. Per-base quality was not reported, and no clone a single base away is much larger than it. Every donor was a healthy Caucasian. Three pairs of female monozygotic twins, all aged about 18 to 30 years, made up the twin cohort. Positive isolation kits from Invitrogen were used to isolate the CD4+ and CD8+ T cell populations. These same data were also listed under a study on yellow fever vaccine responses in identical twins. As the second paper documents: According to the authors, the vaccine-induced T cell response in identical twins seemed to be partly convergent and partly specific to each individual. The study precisely tracked vaccine-responding T cell clones in identical twins.

The chain employs TRBV7-9 and TRBJ2-3; TRBD2 fits 8 bases in the junction. The source of this sequence is a woman aged 18-29 years in good health. The specimen sequenced was CD8+ T cells sorted from blood. The DNA is as follows: TGTGCCAGCTTGACTAGCGCAGATACGCAGTATTTT. This yields the protein CASLTSADTQYF.